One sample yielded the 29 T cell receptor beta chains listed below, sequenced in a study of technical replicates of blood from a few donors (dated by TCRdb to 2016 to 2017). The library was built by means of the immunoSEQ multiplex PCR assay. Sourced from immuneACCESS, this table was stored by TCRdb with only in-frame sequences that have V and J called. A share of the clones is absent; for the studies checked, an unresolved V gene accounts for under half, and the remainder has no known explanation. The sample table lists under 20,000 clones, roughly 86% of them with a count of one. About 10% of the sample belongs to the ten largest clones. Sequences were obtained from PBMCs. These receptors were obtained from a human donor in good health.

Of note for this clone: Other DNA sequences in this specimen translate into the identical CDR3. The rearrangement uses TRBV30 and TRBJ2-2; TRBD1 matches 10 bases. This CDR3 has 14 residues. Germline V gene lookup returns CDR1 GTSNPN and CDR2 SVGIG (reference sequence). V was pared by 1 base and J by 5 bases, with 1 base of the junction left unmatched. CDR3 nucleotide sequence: TGTGCCTGGAGTGCGGGACAGGGGACCGGGGAGCTGTTTTTT. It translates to CAWSAGQGTGELFF. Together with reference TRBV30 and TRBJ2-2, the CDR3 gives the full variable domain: SQTIHQWPATLVQPVGSPLSLECTVEGTSNPNLYWYRQAAGRGLQLLFYSVGIGQISSEVPQNLSASRPQDRQFILSSKKLLLSDSGFYLCAWSAGQGTGELFFGEGSRLTVL.

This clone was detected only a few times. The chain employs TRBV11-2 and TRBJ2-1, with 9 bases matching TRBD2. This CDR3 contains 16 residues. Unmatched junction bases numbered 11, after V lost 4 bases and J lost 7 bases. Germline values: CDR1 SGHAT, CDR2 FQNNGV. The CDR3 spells CASSSRGDSGRNEQFF. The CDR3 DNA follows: TGTGCCAGCAGCTCCCGGGGGGATAGCGGGAGAAATGAGCAGTTCTTC.

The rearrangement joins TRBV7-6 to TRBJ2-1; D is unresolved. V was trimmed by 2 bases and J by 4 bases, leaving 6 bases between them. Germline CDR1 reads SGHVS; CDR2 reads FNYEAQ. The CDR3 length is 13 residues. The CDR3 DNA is TGTGCCAGCAGCTTATCCTTGTACAATGAGCAGTTCTTC. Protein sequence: CASSLSLYNEQFF.

The CDR3 sequence: CASSSWTGEQYF. In DNA, the CDR3 is TGTGCCAGTAGTAGCTGGACTGGGGAGCAGTACTTC. The gene calls are TRBV19 and TRBJ2-7, with a tentative D call TRBD2 (5 bases). Germline CDR1 LNHDA, CDR2 SQIVND (reference sequence). The CDR3 consists of 12 residues. Trimming stripped 4 bases from V and 7 bases from J, with 11 bases between.

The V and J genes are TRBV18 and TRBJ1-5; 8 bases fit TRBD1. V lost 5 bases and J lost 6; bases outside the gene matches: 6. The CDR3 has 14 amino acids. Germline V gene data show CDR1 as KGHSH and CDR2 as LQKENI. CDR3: CASSSRTGPQPQHF. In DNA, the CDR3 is TGTGCCAGCTCATCTCGGACAGGGCCTCAGCCCCAGCATTTT.

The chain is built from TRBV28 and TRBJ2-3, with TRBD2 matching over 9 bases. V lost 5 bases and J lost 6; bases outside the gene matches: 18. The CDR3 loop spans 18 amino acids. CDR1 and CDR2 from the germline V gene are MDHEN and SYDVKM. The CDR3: CASSRPGGAGGPWDTQYF. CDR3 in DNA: TGTGCCAGCAGTCGCCCCGGGGGGGCGGGAGGGCCGTGGGATACGCAGTATTTT.

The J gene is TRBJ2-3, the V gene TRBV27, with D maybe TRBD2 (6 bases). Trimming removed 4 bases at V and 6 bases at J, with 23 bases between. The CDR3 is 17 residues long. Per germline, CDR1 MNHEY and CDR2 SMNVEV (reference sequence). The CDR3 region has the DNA TGTGCCAGCAGTTCCCGTAGTAGCGGAACTCGCAGGGATACGCAGTATTTT. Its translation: CASSSRSSGTRRDTQYF.

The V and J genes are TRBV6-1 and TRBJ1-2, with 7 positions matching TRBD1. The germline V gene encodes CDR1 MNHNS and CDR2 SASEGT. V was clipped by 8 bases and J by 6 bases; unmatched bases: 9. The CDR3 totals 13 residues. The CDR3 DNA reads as TGTGCCAGCCACCCCGGGACAGCCGATGGCTACACCTTC. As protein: CASHPGTADGYTF.

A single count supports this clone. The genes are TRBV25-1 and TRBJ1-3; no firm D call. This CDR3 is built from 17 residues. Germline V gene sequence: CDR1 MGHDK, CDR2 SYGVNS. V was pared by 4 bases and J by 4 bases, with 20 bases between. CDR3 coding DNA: TGTGCCAGCAGTGCGACGCTGGACTCGCATCTAGGAAACACCATATATTTT. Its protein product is CASSATLDSHLGNTIYF.

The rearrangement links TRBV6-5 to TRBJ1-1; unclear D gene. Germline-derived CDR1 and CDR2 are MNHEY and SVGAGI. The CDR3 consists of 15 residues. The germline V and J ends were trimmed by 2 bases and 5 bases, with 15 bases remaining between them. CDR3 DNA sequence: TGTGCCAGCAGTTACCGTCACAACGGGAAGACTGAAGCTTTCTTT. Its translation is CASSYRHNGKTEAFF.

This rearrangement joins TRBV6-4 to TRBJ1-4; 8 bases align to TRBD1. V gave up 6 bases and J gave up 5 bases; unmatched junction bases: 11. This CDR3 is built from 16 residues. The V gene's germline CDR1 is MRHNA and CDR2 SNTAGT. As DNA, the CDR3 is TGTGCCAGCAGACGACACGGGACAGGAGAGAATGAAAAACTGTTTTTT. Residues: CASRRHGTGENEKLFF.

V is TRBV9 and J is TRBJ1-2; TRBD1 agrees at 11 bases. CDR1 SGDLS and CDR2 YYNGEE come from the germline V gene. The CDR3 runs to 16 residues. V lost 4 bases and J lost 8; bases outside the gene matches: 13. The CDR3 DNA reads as TGTGCCAGCAGCCCCCGGGACAGGGGGACCTCGGGGGGCTACACCTTC. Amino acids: CASSPRDRGTSGGYTF.

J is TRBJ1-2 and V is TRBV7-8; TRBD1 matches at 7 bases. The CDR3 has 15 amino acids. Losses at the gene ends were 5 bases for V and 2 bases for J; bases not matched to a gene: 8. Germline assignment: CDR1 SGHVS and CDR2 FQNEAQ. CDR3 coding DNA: TGTGCCAGCAGCCTGACGACAGGGCTCAACTATGGCTACACCTTC. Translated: CASSLTTGLNYGYTF.

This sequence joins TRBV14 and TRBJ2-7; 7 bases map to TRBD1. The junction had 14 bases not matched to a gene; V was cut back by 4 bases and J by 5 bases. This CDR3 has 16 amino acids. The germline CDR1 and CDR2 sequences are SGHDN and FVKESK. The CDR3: CASSPLGHDRVNEQYF. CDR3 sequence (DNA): TGTGCCAGCAGCCCACTAGGCCACGACAGGGTTAACGAGCAGTACTTC.

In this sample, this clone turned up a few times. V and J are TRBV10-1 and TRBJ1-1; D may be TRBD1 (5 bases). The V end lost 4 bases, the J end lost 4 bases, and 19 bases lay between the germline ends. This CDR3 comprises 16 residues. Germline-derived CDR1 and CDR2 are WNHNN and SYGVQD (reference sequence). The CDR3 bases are TGCGCCAGCAGTGTGGGTGACAGCCCTAGGGGCACTGAAGCTTTCTTT. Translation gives CASSVGDSPRGTEAFF.

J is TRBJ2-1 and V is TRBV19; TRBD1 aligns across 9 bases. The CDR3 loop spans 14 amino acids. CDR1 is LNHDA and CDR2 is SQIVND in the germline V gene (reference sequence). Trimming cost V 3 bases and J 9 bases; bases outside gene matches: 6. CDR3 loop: CASSMGQGLAEQFF. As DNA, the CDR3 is TGTGCCAGTAGTATGGGACAGGGCTTGGCTGAGCAGTTCTTC.

CDR3 protein: CASSYSAQNTEAFF. DNA for the CDR3: TGTGCCAGCAGTTACTCTGCGCAGAACACTGAAGCTTTCTTT. The chain couples TRBV6-5 to TRBJ1-1, with unresolved D. CDR3 length: 14 amino acids. Germline loops: CDR1 MNHEY, CDR2 SVGAGI. V lost 0 bases and J lost 1, with 6 bases in between.

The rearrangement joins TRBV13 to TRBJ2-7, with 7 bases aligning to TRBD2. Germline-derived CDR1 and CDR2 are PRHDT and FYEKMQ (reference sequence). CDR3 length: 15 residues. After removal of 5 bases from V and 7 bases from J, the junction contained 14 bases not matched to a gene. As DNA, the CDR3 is TGTGCCAGCAGCCGGGCGGGAGCTTTCGCCGGGGAGCAGTACTTC. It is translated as CASSRAGAFAGEQYF.

The DNA for the CDR3 is TGTGCCAGCAGCCGCCTCCAGGGGTTTGAGGGCACTGAAGCTTTCTTT. It codes for CASSRLQGFEGTEAFF. The chain carries TRBV4-2 and TRBJ1-1; tentative D call: TRBD1 (6 bases). V shed 4 bases and J shed 4 bases, with 19 bases lying between them. The CDR3 consists of 16 residues. Germline V gene sequence: CDR1 LGHNA, CDR2 YNFKEQ.

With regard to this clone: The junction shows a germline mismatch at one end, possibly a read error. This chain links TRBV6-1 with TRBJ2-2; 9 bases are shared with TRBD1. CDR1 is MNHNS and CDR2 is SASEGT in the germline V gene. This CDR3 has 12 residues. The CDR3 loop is CASRETGGVLVF. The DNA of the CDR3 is TGTGCCAGCAGAGAGACAGGGGGGGTGTTGGTTTTT.

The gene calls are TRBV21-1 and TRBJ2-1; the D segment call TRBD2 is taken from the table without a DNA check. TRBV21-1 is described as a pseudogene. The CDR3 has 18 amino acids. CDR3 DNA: TGTGCCAGCAGCAAGTCGCTAGCGGGAGGGCCATCTTACAATGAGCAGTTCTTC. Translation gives CASSKSLAGGPSYNEQFF.

The CDR3 DNA follows: TGTGCCAGCACCGCACTACTGAACACTGAAGCTTTCTTT. Translating gives CASTALLNTEAFF. The V and J genes are TRBV6-5 and TRBJ1-1; no clear D gene. From germline, CDR1 is MNHEY and CDR2 SVGAGI. The CDR3 length is 13 residues. Trimming took off 7 bases at V and 0 bases at J, with 9 bases between the two ends.

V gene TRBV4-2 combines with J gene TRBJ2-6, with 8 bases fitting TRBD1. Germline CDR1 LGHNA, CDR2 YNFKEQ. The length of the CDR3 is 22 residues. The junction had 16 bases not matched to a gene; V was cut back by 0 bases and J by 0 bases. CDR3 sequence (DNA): TGTGCCAGCAGCCAAGAGGGGGCGGGGATGGCAGGGGGCCTCTCTGGGGCCAACGTCCTGACTTTC. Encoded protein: CASSQEGAGMAGGLSGANVLTF.

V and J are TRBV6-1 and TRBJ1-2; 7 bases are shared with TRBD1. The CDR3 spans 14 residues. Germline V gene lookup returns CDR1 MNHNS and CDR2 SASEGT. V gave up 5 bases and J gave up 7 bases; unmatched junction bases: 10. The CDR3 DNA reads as TGTGCCAGCAGTACCACCACAGGGGAAGGTGGCTACACCTTC. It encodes CASSTTTGEGGYTF.

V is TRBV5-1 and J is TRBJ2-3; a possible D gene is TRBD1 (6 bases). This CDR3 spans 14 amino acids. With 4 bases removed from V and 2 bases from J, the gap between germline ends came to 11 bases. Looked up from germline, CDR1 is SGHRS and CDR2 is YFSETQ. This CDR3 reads CASSQDSHTDTQYF. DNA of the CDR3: TGCGCCAGCAGCCAGGACAGCCACACAGATACGCAGTATTTT.

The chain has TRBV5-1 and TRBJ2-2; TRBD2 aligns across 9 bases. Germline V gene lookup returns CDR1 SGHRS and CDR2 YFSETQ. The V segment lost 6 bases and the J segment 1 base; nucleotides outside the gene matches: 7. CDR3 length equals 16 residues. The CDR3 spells CASNPIAGVNTGELFF. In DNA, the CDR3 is TGCGCCAGCAATCCTATAGCGGGGGTGAACACCGGGGAGCTGTTTTTT.

The CDR3 reads CASSLRRPTNEKLFF. DNA for the CDR3: TGTGCCAGCAGTTTACGGAGGCCCACTAATGAAAAACTGTTTTTT. V is TRBV27 and J is TRBJ1-4, with D unresolved. CDR1 and CDR2 from the germline V gene are MNHEY and SMNVEV (reference sequence). The CDR3 length is 15 residues. The ends were cut back, 2 bases at V and 2 bases at J, with 9 bases in the middle.

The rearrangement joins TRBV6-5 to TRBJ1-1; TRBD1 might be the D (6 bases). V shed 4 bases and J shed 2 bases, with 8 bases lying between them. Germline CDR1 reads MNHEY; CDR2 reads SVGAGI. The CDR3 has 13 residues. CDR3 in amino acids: CASSLQGNTEAFF. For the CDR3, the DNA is TGTGCCAGCAGTTTACAGGGAAACACTGAAGCTTTCTTT.

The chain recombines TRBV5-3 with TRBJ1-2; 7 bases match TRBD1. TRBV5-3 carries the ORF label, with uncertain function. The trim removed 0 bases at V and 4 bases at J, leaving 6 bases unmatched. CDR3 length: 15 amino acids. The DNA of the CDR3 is TGTGCCAGAAGCTTGGAGGGGGCCAGGGGCTATGGCTACACCTTC. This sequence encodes CARSLEGARGYGYTF.